The clone carrying this T cell receptor beta chain was seen ten or more times. As yet, its antigen is unknown. Trimming cost V 0 bases and J 5 bases, with 7 bases left between them. The V gene's germline CDR1 is SQVTM and CDR2 ANQGSEA. The CDR3 loop spans 12 amino acids. This specimen comes from a study of T cells in Graves' hyperthyroidism and ophthalmopathy. Findings of the study overall: Before onset, by a median of around 6.1 months, the model predicted ophthalmopathy.

It was RNA transcripts that yielded the amplified TCR beta CDR3 regions. The TCR CDR3 first-round RT-PCR relied on the HTBI primer set. TCRdb re-called the multiplex PCR reads through MiXCR, storing one row per CDR3 protein. The data hold hundreds of thousands of distinct CDR3 sequences, with roughly 14% observed a single time. Subjects aged 18 to 65 presented with newly diagnosed hyperthyroidism of less than 2 months' duration. The rearrangement uses TRBV29-1 and TRBJ2-5; D remains unclear. The origin of this receptor is a woman aged 25-40 years with Graves' hyperthyroidism that later progressed to Graves' ophthalmopathy. The specimen was blood. The CDR3 here is CSVEEGRETQYF. In DNA, the CDR3 is TGCAGCGTTGAAGAAGGTCGGGAGACCCAGTACTTC.